The present T cell receptor (beta chain) was sequenced within a study of blood T cell repertoires in COVID-19. Profiling relied on immunoSEQ multiplex PCR, and the TCRdb table lists in-frame clones only, not all of them. The sample has 250,000 to 300,000 clones; approximately 83% are singletons. CDR1 SEHNR and CDR2 FQNEAQ come from the germline V gene (reference sequence). CDR3 length: 18 amino acids. With 4 bases removed from V and 5 bases from J, the gap between germline ends came to 26 bases. The J gene is TRBJ1-2, the V gene TRBV7-9; no firm D call. Specimen: PBMCs or T cells enriched from blood (not recorded which). The source is a woman in her forties or fifties who had recovered from COVID-19. The DNA for the CDR3 is TGTGCCAGCAGCTCACCGCAGAAGATTTCCCCTGGCGGGTATGGCTACACCTTC. The encoded protein is CASSSPQKISPGGYGYTF. Full variable domain (remainder filled in from reference TRBV7-9 and TRBJ1-2): DTGVSQNPRHKITKRGQNVTFRCDPISEHNRLYWYRQTLGQGPEFLTYFQNEAQLEKSRLLSDRFSAERPKGSFSTLEIQRTEQGDSAMYLCASSSPQKISPGGYGYTFGSGTRLTVV.